A selection of T cell receptor beta chains follows, all from one sample in a study of cytomegalovirus exposure and HLA in healthy donors. The protocol was immunoSEQ multiplex PCR, while the TCRdb copy is restricted to in-frame clones and leaves out a portion. Among more than 85,000 clones listed, approximately 70% were seen once. Sequencing was performed on PBMCs. Receptor source: a young woman in good health and CMV-seropositive. Both conserved end residues are part of each CDR3. The D gene is left open where the match is weak. Clone size, where shown, is once, few, many, or a class for clones that have expanded.

clone size,D gene,V gene,J gene,CDR3 DNA,CDR3 protein
-,TRBD2,TRBV27,TRBJ2-5,TGTGCCAGCAGTTTACGCGGGAGGGAGACCCAGTACTTC,CASSLRGRETQYF
-,TRBD1,TRBV7-2,TRBJ2-7,TGTGCCAGCAGCTTAGGACAGGGTGGGGAGCAGTACTTC,CASSLGQGGEQYF
once,TRBD2,TRBV19,TRBJ2-2,TGTGCCAGTAGTGAAGCGGGAGCTGAAGGTGGCGGGGAGCTGTTTTTT,CASSEAGAEGGGELFF
-,-,TRBV6-4,TRBJ2-3,TGTGCCAGCAGTTCCCAGACTAGGGATACGCAGTATTTT,CASSSQTRDTQYF
-,-,TRBV14,TRBJ2-3,TGTGCCAGCAGGGTGGGCGATACGCAGTATTTT,CASRVGDTQYF
-,-,TRBV27,TRBJ2-1,TGTGCCAGCACCTTAAGCGGACTGTTTTCCTACAATGAGCAGTTCTTC,CASTLSGLFSYNEQFF
-,TRBD1,TRBV5-1,TRBJ1-1,TGCGCCAGCCGTCCTAGGGACAGGGTGAGGATGAACACTGAAGCTTTCTTT,CASRPRDRVRMNTEAFF
-,TRBD2,TRBV5-1,TRBJ2-7,TGCGCCAGCAGCCGGGGCTCTTTCCTAGCGGGCCTCGCCTACGAGCAGTACTTC,CASSRGSFLAGLAYEQYF
-,-,TRBV30,TRBJ1-3,TGTGCCTGGAGTGTACCGGTCTCTGGAAACACCATATATTTT,CAWSVPVSGNTIYF
-,-,TRBV6-5,TRBJ1-3,TGTGCCAGCAGTTCATTCAGGGAGGGCAGAAACACCATATATTTT,CASSSFREGRNTIYF
-,-,TRBV9,TRBJ2-3,TGTGCCAGCAGCGTAGGGGGCCTTAGCACAGATACGCAGTATTTT,CASSVGGLSTDTQYF
-,TRBD1,TRBV6-5,TRBJ2-7,TGTGCCAGCGGGAGGGACAGGGGGCACGAGCAGTACTTC,CASGRDRGHEQYF
-,-,TRBV5-6,TRBJ1-3,TGTGCCAGCAGCAGCAAACAGGGTCGGTCTGGAAACACCATATATTTT,CASSSKQGRSGNTIYF
once,TRBD2,TRBV6-4,TRBJ2-5,TGTGCCAGCAGGGGACTAGCGGGAGATCACCAAGAGACCCAGTACTTC,CASRGLAGDHQETQYF
-,TRBD1,TRBV28,TRBJ1-2,TGTGCCAGCAGTTCCTCGAGGGGGCTAGGCTATGGCTACACCTTC,CASSSSRGLGYGYTF
-,-,TRBV10-2,TRBJ2-7,TGCGCCAGCAGAACTGGCGGACACTACGAGCAGTACTTC,CASRTGGHYEQYF
-,-,TRBV9,TRBJ2-1,TGTGCCAGCAGCGTAGTTATGGACAAGGGGGAGCAGTTCTTC,CASSVVMDKGEQFF
few,TRBD2,TRBV27,TRBJ2-1,TGTGCCAGCAGTTTAATAGGACTAGCGGAATACAATGAGCAGTTCTTC,CASSLIGLAEYNEQFF
-,TRBD2,TRBV4-3,TRBJ2-1,TGCGCCAGCAGCCAAGATCTGGGACTAGCGTTCAATGAGCAGTTCTTC,CASSQDLGLAFNEQFF
-,TRBD1,TRBV30,TRBJ1-3,TGTGCCTGGATGGAGACAGGGGCCCAGCGGGGTGGAAACACCATATATTTT,CAWMETGAQRGGNTIYF
-,TRBD1,TRBV5-5,TRBJ1-2,TGTGCCAGCAGTCGGACAGGGGACTATGGCTACACCTTC,CASSRTGDYGYTF
-,-,TRBV2,TRBJ2-7,TGTGCCAGCTGGTGTCAGGGGTGTCGCGAGCAGTACTTC,CASWCQGCREQYF
-,-,TRBV30,TRBJ2-6,TGTGCCTGGAGTCGTCGGGGGAAGGTAGTATCTGGGGCCAACGTCCTGACTTTC,CAWSRRGKVVSGANVLTF
few,TRBD2,TRBV9,TRBJ2-5,TGTGCCAGCAGTACGGGAGGGGGGGGAGAGACCCAGTACTTC,CASSTGGGGETQYF
-,-,TRBV18,TRBJ2-7,TGTGCCAGCTCACCCCAACCAGGACAGAGCTCCTACGAGCAGTACTTC,CASSPQPGQSSYEQYF
-,-,TRBV7-2,TRBJ1-5,TGTGCCAGCAGCTTAGCCGCGACAGCCCTAATTCAGCCCCAGCATTTT,CASSLAATALIQPQHF
medium-sized,TRBD1,TRBV6-4,TRBJ1-1,TGTGCCAGCAGACGAGGACAGGAGAACACTGAAGCTTTCTTT,CASRRGQENTEAFF
-,TRBD2,TRBV11-3,TRBJ2-2,TGTGCCAGCAGCCCACAACTAGCGGGAGGCCCCGGGGAGCTGTTTTTT,CASSPQLAGGPGELFF
-,-,TRBV19,TRBJ1-5,TGTGCCAGTAGTTCGTGGAGCAGCAATCAGCCCCAGCATTTT,CASSSWSSNQPQHF
-,-,TRBV2,TRBJ2-2,TGTGCCAGCAACACCATCCGGGCCGGGGAGCTGTTTTTT,CASNTIRAGELFF
few,-,TRBV2,TRBJ2-1,TGTGCCAGCAGTGATGGTATTGGCGGCGGTAGCTCCTACAATGAGCAGTTCTTC,CASSDGIGGGSSYNEQFF
-,TRBD2,TRBV13,TRBJ2-2,TGTGCCAGCAGCTCTTTCCGGACTAGCGGGAGGGTCACCGGGGAGCTGTTTTTT,CASSSFRTSGRVTGELFF
-,TRBD1,TRBV27,TRBJ2-3,TGTGCCAGCGAGGACAGGAACACAGATACGCAGTATTTT,CASEDRNTDTQYF
-,TRBD1,TRBV30,TRBJ2-1,TGTGCCTGGTGGGACAGGTTTTACAATGAGCAGTTCTTC,CAWWDRFYNEQFF
-,-,TRBV7-2,TRBJ2-3,TGTGCCAGCAGCTTCGCTAGCCCTTGGTCGGGCACAGATACGCAGTATTTT,CASSFASPWSGTDTQYF
-,-,TRBV10-3,TRBJ2-5,TGTGCCACCCAAGGCCAGGGGGGCAGGGATGGAGGCCAAGAGACCCAGTACTTC,CATQGQGGRDGGQETQYF
-,TRBD2,TRBV7-9,TRBJ2-5,TGTGCCAGCAGCTCGACCCTAGCGGGAGAAGAGACCCAGTACTTC,CASSSTLAGEETQYF
-,TRBD2,TRBV7-3,TRBJ2-1,TGTGCCAGCAGCTTAGGCGGGAGCTTCAATGAGCAGTTCTTC,CASSLGGSFNEQFF
-,-,TRBV29-1,TRBJ2-1,TGCAGCGTTGAGTTCGGGACTTCTAGCTCCTACAATGAGCAGTTCTTC,CSVEFGTSSSYNEQFF
-,-,TRBV2,TRBJ2-5,TGTGCCAGCAGTGAGGTTGCGGAGGAGACCCAGTACTTC,CASSEVAEETQYF